One and the same sample provided the 10 T cell receptor beta chains below, sequenced in a study of siplizumab effects on memory and regulatory T cells. Profiled with immunoSEQ multiplex PCR; TCRdb holds only in-frame clones, not every one. The table lists roughly 93,000 clones, roughly 94% of them singletons. The sample consisted of non-Treg CD4+ T cells sorted from blood. The receptors come from a human donor in good health.

This chain links TRBV7-9 with TRBJ1-1; 9 nucleotides line up with TRBD1. Germline V gene lookup returns CDR1 SEHNR and CDR2 FQNEAQ (reference sequence). The CDR3 sequence is 16 residues long. After removal of 5 bases from V and 6 bases from J, the junction contained 13 bases not matched to a gene. The CDR3 DNA reads as TGTGCCAGCAGCCGTGCTTTCACAGGGGGCCTTTCTGAAGCTTTCTTT. Translating it yields CASSRAFTGGLSEAFF.

The rearrangement uses TRBV2 and TRBJ2-7; D might be TRBD1 (6 bases). The CDR3 is made up of 14 amino acids. Deletions cut 4 bases from V and 6 bases from J, with 16 bases between. The germline CDR1 and CDR2 sequences are SNHLY and FYNNEI. Written as DNA, the CDR3 is TGTGCCAGCAGTGTTCTCGGGCAGGGGAGCGAGCAGTACTTC. Translated: CASSVLGQGSEQYF.

CDR3 amino acids: CASSWASGVFYNEQFF. CDR3 nucleotides: TGTGCCAGCAGCTGGGCTAGCGGAGTTTTTTACAATGAGCAGTTCTTC. The chain combines TRBV13 with TRBJ2-1, with 7 bases lining up with TRBD2. Trimming at V came to 4 bases and at J to 4 bases, leaving 10 bases not matched to a gene. Germline CDR1 is PRHDT and CDR2 is FYEKMQ (reference sequence). This CDR3 spans 16 amino acids. Drawing the rest from reference TRBV13 and TRBJ2-1, the complete variable domain is AAGVIQSPRHLIKEKRETATLKCYPIPRHDTVYWYQQGPGQDPQFLISFYEKMQSDKGSIPDRFSAQQFSDYHSELNMSSLELGDSALYFCASSWASGVFYNEQFFGPGTRLTVL.

The chain joins TRBV7-9 to TRBJ1-3; D is perhaps TRBD1 (5 bases). Trimming took off 3 bases at V and 2 bases at J, with 11 bases between the two ends. The CDR3 loop spans 15 amino acids. Germline CDR1 reads SEHNR; CDR2 reads FQNEAQ (reference sequence). DNA for the CDR3: TGTGCCAGCAGCTTGGCCGCGGGGGCTGGAAACACCATATATTTT. This codes for CASSLAAGAGNTIYF. The variable domain in full, completed from reference TRBV7-9 and TRBJ1-3, reads DTGVSQNPRHKITKRGQNVTFRCDPISEHNRLYWYRQTLGQGPEFLTYFQNEAQLEKSRLLSDRFSAERPKGSFSTLEIQRTEQGDSAMYLCASSLAAGAGNTIYFGEGSWLTVV.

V usage is TRBV9 and J usage is TRBJ2-1; the D gene is possibly TRBD2 (5 bases). CDR3 size: 14 residues. The germline CDR1 and CDR2 sequences are SGDLS and YYNGEE. The V gene lost 0 bases and the J gene lost 6 bases, with 10 bases spanning the gap. This chain's CDR3 is CASSVDRGSNEQFF. The CDR3 DNA is TGTGCCAGCAGCGTAGATCGAGGGAGCAATGAGCAGTTCTTC.

This clone was seen just once. The chain combines TRBV10-2 with TRBJ2-7; the match to TRBD1 covers 8 bases. The junction had 3 bases not matched to a gene; V was cut back by 6 bases and J by 2 bases. Looked up from germline, CDR1 is WSHSY and CDR2 is SAAADI. The CDR3 is 13 residues long. CDR3 loop: CASRNRGAYEQYF. DNA of the CDR3: TGCGCCAGCAGGAACAGGGGGGCCTACGAGCAGTACTTC.

This chain joins TRBV28 and TRBJ2-1; 10 bases agree with TRBD2. Trimming at V came to 5 bases and at J to 8 bases, leaving 21 bases not matched to a gene. There are 19 residues in the CDR3. The germline V gene has CDR1 MDHEN and CDR2 SYDVKM. The CDR3, as DNA: TGTGCCAGCAGTCTCGTTCCCCCGGGACTAGCGACCAAGCGGGATGAGCAGTTCTTC. Amino acid sequence: CASSLVPPGLATKRDEQFF. Based on the CDR3 plus reference TRBV28 and TRBJ2-1, the full variable domain is DVKVTQSSRYLVKRTGEKVFLECVQDMDHENMFWYRQDPGLGLRLIYFSYDVKMKEKGDIPEGYSVSREKKERFSLILESASTNQTSMYLCASSLVPPGLATKRDEQFFGPGTRLTVL.

The chain is built from TRBV18 and TRBJ2-2, with 7 bases lining up with TRBD1. Per the germline V gene, CDR1 is KGHSH and CDR2 is LQKENI. This CDR3 comprises 14 residues. V lost 7 bases, J lost 7 bases, and 9 bases stayed unmatched. DNA of the CDR3: TGTGCCAGCTACCAGACAGGGTACGTCGGGGAGCTGTTTTTT. Protein sequence: CASYQTGYVGELFF.

The CDR3 is CASSRDFQPQHF. CDR3 DNA sequence: TGTGCCAGCAGCCGTGATTTTCAGCCCCAGCATTTT. This chain links TRBV7-2 with TRBJ1-5, with no clear D. V was clipped by 5 bases and J by 6 bases, with 8 bases between them. Germline V gene data show CDR1 as SGHTA and CDR2 as FQGNSA. The CDR3 consists of 12 residues.

The chain employs TRBV7-9 and TRBJ2-7; weak D call: TRBD1 (5 bases). Germline V gene lookup returns CDR1 SEHNR and CDR2 FQNEAQ (reference sequence). Trimming pared 3 bases from V and 5 bases from J, leaving 14 bases between. CDR3 length: 14 residues. The DNA for the CDR3 is TGTGCCAGCAGCTTGTCGAGGACATTGGACGAGCAGTACTTC. Protein: CASSLSRTLDEQYF.